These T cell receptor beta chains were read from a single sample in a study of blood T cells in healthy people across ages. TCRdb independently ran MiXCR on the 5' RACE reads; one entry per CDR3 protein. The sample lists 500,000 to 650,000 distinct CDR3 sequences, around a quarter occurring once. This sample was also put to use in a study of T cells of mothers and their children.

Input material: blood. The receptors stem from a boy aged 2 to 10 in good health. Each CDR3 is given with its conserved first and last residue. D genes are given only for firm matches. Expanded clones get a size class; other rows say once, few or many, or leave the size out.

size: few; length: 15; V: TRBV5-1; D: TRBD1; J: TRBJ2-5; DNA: TGCGCCAGCAGCTTGCGGGACAGGGGGCGTGTGACCCAGTACTTC; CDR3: CASSLRDRGRVTQYF
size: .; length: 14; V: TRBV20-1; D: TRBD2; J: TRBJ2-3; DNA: TGCAGTGCTGAGCGGGGGGGACGCACAGATACGCAGTATTTT; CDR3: CSAERGGRTDTQYF
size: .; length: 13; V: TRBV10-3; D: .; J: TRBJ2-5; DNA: TGTGCCATCAGTGAAGGGGGTCCGAAGACCCAGTACTTC; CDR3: CAISEGGPKTQYF
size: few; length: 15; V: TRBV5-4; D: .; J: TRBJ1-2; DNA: TGTGCCAGCAGCTCACAGGGCCAAACTCTCCATGGCTACACCTTC; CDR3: CASSSQGQTLHGYTF
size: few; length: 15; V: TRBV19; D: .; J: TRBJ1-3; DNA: TGTGCCAGTAGTTCATCCACAGGGATTGGAAACACCATATATTTT; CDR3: CASSSSTGIGNTIYF
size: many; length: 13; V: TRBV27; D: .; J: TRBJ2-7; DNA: TGTGCCAGCAGCTTATACGGGTCCTACGAGCAGTACTTC; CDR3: CASSLYGSYEQYF
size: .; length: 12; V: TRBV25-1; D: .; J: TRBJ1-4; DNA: TGTGCCAGCAGCCCCGCGGGCGAAAAACTGTTTTTT; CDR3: CASSPAGEKLFF
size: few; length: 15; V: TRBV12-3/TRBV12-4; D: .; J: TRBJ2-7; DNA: TGTGCTAGCAGTTTCGGCGGGCCGGAATCCTACGAGCAGTACTTC; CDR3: CASSFGGPESYEQYF
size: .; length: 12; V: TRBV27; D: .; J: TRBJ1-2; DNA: TGTGCCAGCAGGGGCCCCTACTATGGCTACACCTTC; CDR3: CASRGPYYGYTF
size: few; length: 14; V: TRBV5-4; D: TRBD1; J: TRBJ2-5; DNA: TGTGCCAGCAGCCATCGGGACAGCCAAGAGACCCAGTACTTC; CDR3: CASSHRDSQETQYF
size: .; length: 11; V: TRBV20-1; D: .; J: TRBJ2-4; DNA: TGCAGTGCTTGGCGGGAAAACATTCAGTACTTC; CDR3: CSAWRENIQYF
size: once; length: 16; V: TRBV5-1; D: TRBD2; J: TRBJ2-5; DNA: TGCGCCAGCAGCTTGTACGGGACTAGCGTACAAGAGACCCAGTACTTC; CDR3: CASSLYGTSVQETQYF
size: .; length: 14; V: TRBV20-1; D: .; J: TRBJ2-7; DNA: TGCAGTGCTAGACGGGACACATTCTCCTACGAGCAGTACTTC; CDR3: CSARRDTFSYEQYF
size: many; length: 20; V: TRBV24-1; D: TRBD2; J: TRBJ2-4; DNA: TGTGCCACCAGTGATTCTCCCGGGACTAGCGGGAGTGAGTCCAAAAACATTCAGTACTTC; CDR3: CATSDSPGTSGSESKNIQYF
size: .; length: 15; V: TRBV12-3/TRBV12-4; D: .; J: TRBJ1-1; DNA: TGTGCCAGCAGCCAAATGACCTCACGGGGAGTAGAAGCTTTCTTT; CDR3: CASSQMTSRGVEAFF
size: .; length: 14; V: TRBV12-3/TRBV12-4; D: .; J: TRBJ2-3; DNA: TGTGCCAGCAGCCGGCGATACGGGGGAGATACGCAGTATTTT; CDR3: CASSRRYGGDTQYF
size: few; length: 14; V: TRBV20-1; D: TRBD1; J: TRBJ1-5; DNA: TGCAGTGCCTCGACAGGGAGATACAATCAGCCCCAGCATTTT; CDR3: CSASTGRYNQPQHF
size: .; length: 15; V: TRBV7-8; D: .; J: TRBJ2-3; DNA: TGTGCCAGCAGCAACCGGGACTGGTACACAGATACGCAGTATTTT; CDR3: CASSNRDWYTDTQYF
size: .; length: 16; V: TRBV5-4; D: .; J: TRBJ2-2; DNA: TGTGCCAGCAGCTTCACGGCTACCCAGTACACCGGGGAGCTGTTTTTT; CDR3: CASSFTATQYTGELFF
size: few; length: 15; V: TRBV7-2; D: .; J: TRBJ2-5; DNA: TGTGCCAGCAGCTTCTCCCTAGCGTCCCAAGAGACCCAGTACTTC; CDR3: CASSFSLASQETQYF
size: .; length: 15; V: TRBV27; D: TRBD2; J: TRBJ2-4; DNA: TGTGCCAGCACCCAGCGGGGGGCGAACCTAAACATTCAGTACTTC; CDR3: CASTQRGANLNIQYF
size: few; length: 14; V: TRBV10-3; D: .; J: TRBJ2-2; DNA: TGTGCCATGGGGACGGCTGCGAGGAGCGGGGAGCTGTTTTTT; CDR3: CAMGTAARSGELFF
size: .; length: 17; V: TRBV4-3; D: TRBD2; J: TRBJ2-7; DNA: TGCGCCAGCAGCCAAGAAAGTCCGTCTAGCGGGAGCTACGAGCAGTACTTC; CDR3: CASSQESPSSGSYEQYF
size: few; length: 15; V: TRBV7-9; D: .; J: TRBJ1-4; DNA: TGTGCCAGCAGCTTAGTGGCCGACGTGGAGTCCGGACTGTTTTTT; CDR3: CASSLVADVESGLFF
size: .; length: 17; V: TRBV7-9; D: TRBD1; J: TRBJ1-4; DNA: TGTGCCAGCAGCTTAGGGACAGGCATTTCTTCTAATGAAAAACTGTTTTTT; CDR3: CASSLGTGISSNEKLFF
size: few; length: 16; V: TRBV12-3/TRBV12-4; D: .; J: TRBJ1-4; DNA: TGTGCCAGCAGTTTAGGTCTACAGGGAACTAATGAAAAACTGTTTTTT; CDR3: CASSLGLQGTNEKLFF
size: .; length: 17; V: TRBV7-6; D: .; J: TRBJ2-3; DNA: TGTGCCAGCAGCCCACTCGGATATGACTTCAACACAGATACGCAGTATTTT; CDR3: CASSPLGYDFNTDTQYF
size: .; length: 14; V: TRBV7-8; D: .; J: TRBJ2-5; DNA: TGTGTCAGCAGCTTAGTGGACTTCCGGGAGACCCAGTACTTC; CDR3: CVSSLVDFRETQYF
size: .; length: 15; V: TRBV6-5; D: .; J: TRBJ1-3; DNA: TGTGCCAGCAGTTATACAGGGAGGGGTGGAAACACCATATATTTT; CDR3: CASSYTGRGGNTIYF
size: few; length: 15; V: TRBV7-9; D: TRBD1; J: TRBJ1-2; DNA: TGTGCCAGCAGCCCGCCGGGACAGGGGGCGTATGGCTACACCTTC; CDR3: CASSPPGQGAYGYTF
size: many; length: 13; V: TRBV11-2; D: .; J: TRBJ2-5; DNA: TGTGCCAGCAGCTTAGGTTCCAGAGAGACCCAGTACTTC; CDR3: CASSLGSRETQYF
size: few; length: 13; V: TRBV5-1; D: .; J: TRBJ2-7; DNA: TGCGCCAGCAGCGCCAATATTCGCTACGAGCAGTACTTC; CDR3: CASSANIRYEQYF
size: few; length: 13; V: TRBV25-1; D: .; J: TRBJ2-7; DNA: TGTGCCAGCAGGAGGGACGGCGCCTACGAGCAGTACTTC; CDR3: CASRRDGAYEQYF